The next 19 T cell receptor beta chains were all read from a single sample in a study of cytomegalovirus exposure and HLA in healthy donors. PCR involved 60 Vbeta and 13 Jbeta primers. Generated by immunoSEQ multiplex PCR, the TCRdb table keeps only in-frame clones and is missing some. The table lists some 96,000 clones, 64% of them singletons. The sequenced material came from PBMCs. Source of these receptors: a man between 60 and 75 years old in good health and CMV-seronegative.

CDR3 bases: TGCGCCAGCAGCTTGGATGGACAGGGAGTTGGCGGGGAGCTGTTTTTT. Residues: CASSLDGQGVGGELFF. The rearrangement uses TRBV5-1 and TRBJ2-2, with 8 bases that match TRBD1. CDR3 size: 16 residues. The germline gives CDR1 SGHRS, CDR2 YFSETQ. V was clipped by 0 bases and J by 7 bases; unmatched bases: 8.

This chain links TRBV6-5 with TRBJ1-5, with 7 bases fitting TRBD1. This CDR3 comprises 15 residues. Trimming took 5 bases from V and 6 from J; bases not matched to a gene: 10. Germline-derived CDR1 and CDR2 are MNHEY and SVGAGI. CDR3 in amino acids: CASSARQGVGQPQHF. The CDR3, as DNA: TGTGCCAGCAGTGCGCGACAGGGTGTGGGTCAGCCCCAGCATTTT.

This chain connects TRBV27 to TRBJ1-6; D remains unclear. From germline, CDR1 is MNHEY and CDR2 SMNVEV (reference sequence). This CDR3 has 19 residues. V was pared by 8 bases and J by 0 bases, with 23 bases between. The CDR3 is CASGPGRLDLSSYNSPLHF. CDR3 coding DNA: TGTGCCAGCGGCCCCGGCAGACTAGATCTTAGCTCCTATAATTCACCCCTCCACTTT.

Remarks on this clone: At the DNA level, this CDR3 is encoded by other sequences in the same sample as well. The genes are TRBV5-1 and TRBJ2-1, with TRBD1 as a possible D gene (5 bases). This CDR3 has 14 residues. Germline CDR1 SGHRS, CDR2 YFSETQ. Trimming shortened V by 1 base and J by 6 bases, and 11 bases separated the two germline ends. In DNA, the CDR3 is TGCGCCAGCAGCTTGAGTCCAGGGTCCAATGAGCAGTTCTTC. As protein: CASSLSPGSNEQFF.

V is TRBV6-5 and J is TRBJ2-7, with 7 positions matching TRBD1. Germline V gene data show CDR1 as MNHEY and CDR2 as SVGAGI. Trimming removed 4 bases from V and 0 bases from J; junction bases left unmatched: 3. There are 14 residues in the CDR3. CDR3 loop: CASSSPGGSYEQYF. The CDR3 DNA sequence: TGTGCCAGCAGTTCACCAGGGGGCTCCTACGAGCAGTACTTC.

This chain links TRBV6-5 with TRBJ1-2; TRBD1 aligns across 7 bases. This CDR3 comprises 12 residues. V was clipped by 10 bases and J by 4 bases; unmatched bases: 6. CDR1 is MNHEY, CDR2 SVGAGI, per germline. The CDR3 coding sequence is TGTGCCACCTACCGGACAGGCTATGGCTACACCTTC. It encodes CATYRTGYGYTF.

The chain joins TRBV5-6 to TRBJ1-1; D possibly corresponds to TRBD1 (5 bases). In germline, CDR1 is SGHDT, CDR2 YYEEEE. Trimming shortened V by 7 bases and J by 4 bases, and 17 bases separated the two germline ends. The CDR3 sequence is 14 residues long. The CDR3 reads CASFSGWWSTEAFF. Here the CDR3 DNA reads TGTGCCAGCTTCTCAGGGTGGTGGAGCACTGAAGCTTTCTTT.

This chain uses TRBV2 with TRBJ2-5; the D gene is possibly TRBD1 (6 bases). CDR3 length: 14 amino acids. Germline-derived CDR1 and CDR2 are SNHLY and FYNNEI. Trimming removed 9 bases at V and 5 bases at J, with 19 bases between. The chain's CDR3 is CASVLPGARETQYF. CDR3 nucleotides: TGTGCCAGTGTTTTACCAGGGGCAAGGGAGACCCAGTACTTC.

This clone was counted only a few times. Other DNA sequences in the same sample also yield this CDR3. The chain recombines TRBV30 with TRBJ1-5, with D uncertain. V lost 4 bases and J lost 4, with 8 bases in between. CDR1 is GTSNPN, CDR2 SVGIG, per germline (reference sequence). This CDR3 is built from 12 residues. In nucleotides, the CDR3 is TGTGCCTGGAAACGGGGTAATCAGCCCCAGCATTTT. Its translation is CAWKRGNQPQHF.

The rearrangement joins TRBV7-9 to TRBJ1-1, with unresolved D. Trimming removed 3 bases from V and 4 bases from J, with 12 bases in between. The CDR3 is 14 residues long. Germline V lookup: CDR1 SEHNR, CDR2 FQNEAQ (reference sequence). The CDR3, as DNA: TGTGCCAGCAGCTTTCGTAGGTCGGGCACTGAAGCTTTCTTT. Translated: CASSFRRSGTEAFF.

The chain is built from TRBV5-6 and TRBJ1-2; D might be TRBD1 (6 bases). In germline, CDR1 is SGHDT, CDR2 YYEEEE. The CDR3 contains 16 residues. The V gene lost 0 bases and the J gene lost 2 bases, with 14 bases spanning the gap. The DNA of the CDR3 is TGTGCCAGCAGCTTGGCCCTTACAGGGACCAACTATGGCTACACCTTC. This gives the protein CASSLALTGTNYGYTF.

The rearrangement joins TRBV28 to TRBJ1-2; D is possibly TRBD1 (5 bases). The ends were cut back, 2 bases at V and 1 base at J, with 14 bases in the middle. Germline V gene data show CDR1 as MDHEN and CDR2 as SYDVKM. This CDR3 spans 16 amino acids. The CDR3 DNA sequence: TGTGCCAGCAGTTTACCCCGTTACAGGTTTAACTATGGCTACACCTTC. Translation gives CASSLPRYRFNYGYTF.

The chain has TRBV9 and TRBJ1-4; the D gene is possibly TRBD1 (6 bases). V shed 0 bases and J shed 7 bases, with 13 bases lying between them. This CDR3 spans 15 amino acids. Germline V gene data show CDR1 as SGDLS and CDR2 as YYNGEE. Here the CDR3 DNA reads TGTGCCAGCAGCGTAGGGTCAGGGGTTCGTGAAAAACTGTTTTTT. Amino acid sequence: CASSVGSGVREKLFF.

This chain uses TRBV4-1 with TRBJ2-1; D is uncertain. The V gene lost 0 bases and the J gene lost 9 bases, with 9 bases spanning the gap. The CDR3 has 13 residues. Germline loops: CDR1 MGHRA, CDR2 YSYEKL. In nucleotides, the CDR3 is TGCGCCAGCAGCCAAGAAGACTGGAGTGAGCAGTTCTTC. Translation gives CASSQEDWSEQFF.

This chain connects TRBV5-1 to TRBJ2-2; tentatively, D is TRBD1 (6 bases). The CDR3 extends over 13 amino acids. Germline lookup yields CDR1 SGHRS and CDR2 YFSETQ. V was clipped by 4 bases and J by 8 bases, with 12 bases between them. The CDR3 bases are TGCGCCAGCAGCCCGCAACAGGGTGGGGAGCTGTTTTTT. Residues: CASSPQQGGELFF.

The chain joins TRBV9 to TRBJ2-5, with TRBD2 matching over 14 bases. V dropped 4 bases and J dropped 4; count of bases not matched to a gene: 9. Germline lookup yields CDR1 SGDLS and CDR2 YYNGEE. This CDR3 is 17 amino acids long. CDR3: CASSSGGLAGAGETQYF. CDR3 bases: TGTGCCAGCAGCTCCGGGGGACTAGCGGGAGCAGGAGAGACCCAGTACTTC.

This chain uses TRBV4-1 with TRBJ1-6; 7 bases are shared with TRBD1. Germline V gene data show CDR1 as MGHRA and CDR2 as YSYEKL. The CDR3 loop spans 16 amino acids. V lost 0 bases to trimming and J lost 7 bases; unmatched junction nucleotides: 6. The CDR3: CASSQDHRGGNSPLHF. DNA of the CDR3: TGCGCCAGCAGCCAAGATCACAGGGGCGGGAATTCACCCCTCCACTTT.

This CDR3 reads CASSQPSLTTYEQYF. The CDR3 bases are TGCGCCAGCAGTCAACCGTCTCTTACTACCTACGAGCAGTACTTC. The chain employs TRBV23-1 and TRBJ2-7; D ambiguous. Being an ORF, TRBV23-1 has a function that is uncertain. CDR3 size: 15 residues. The V end was cut by 2 bases, the J end by 2 bases, with 13 bases between.

In nucleotides, the CDR3 is TGTGCCTGGAGTGTAAAAGGGGGTTTTGTGGGGAACACTGAAGCTTTCTTT. Translating it yields CAWSVKGGFVGNTEAFF. This chain uses TRBV30 with TRBJ1-1; a weak D match, TRBD1 (6 bases). Germline V CDR1 and CDR2: GTSNPN, SVGIG (reference sequence). The CDR3 sequence is 17 residues long. V lost 0 bases, J lost 1 base, and 18 bases lay in between.